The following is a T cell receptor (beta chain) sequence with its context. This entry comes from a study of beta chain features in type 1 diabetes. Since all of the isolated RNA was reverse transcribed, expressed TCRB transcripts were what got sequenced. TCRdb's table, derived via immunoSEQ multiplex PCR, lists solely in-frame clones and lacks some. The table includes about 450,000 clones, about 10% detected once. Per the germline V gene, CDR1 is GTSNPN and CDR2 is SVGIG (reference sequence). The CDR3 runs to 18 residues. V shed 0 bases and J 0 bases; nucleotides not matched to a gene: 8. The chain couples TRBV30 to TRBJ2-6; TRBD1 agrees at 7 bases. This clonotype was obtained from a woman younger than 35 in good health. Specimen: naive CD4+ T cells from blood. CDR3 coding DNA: TGTGCCTGGAGTGTCCGACAGGGCCGTCCCTCTGGGGCCAACGTCCTGACTTTC. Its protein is CAWSVRQGRPSGANVLTF.